Listed here are 9 T cell receptor beta chains from one sample, sequenced in a study of blood T cell repertoires in COVID-19. Profiling relied on immunoSEQ multiplex PCR, and the TCRdb table lists in-frame clones only, not all of them. The profile shows approximately 430,000 clones, roughly 90% of them singletons. Sequencing was done on a sample of peripheral blood. These receptors were collected from a woman aged 25 to 39 with active or convalescent COVID-19.

This clone was recorded a few times. The chain joins TRBV7-2 to TRBJ2-1, with 11 bases aligning to TRBD2. V was pared by 2 bases and J by 6 bases, with 12 bases of the junction left unmatched. CDR1 is SGHTA and CDR2 is FQGNSA in the germline V gene. This CDR3 has 18 residues. CDR3 DNA sequence: TGTGCCAGCAGCTTATTGGTAGCGGGGGGGCCTCGGGCCAATGAGCAGTTCTTC. Its protein is CASSLLVAGGPRANEQFF.

V and J are TRBV11-1 and TRBJ2-5, with 9 bases fitting TRBD2. The germline V gene has CDR1 SGHAT and CDR2 FQDESV (reference sequence). This CDR3 is 15 amino acids long. Germline trimming cut 5 bases from V and 4 bases from J; bases unmatched to any gene: 8. The CDR3 region has the DNA TGTGCCAGCAGCCCCGGGACTAGCCTGTCAGAGACCCAGTACTTC. Protein sequence: CASSPGTSLSETQYF.

The V gene is TRBV10-3, the J gene TRBJ1-5; 8 bases align to TRBD1. CDR3 length equals 13 residues. V lost 10 bases to trimming and J lost 4 bases; unmatched junction nucleotides: 6. Germline CDR1 is ENHRY and CDR2 is SYGVKD. This CDR3 reads CATGTGQNQPQHF. CDR3 nucleotides: TGTGCCACTGGGACAGGCCAAAATCAGCCCCAGCATTTT.

The gene calls are TRBV3-1 (or the pseudogene TRBV3-2) and TRBJ1-1; D uncertain. V gave up 1 base and J gave up 6 bases, with 12 bases separating them. This CDR3 spans 14 amino acids. Germline V gives CDR1 LGHDT, CDR2 YNNKEL (reference sequence). CDR3 in amino acids: CASSQGGLVAEAFF. DNA for the CDR3: TGTGCCAGCAGCCAAGGAGGTCTCGTGGCTGAAGCTTTCTTT.

The genes are TRBV5-6 and TRBJ2-3, with 8 bases aligning to TRBD1. The V gene end was trimmed by 5 bases and the J gene end by 3 bases; junction bases not matched to a gene: 5. CDR3 length: 14 amino acids. Germline V CDR1 and CDR2: SGHDT, YYEEEE. The CDR3, as DNA: TGTGCCAGCAGGACAGGGGTGGGGACAGATACGCAGTATTTT. This translates into CASRTGVGTDTQYF.

The chain recombines TRBV5-1 with TRBJ2-3, with 10 bases that match TRBD2. V lost 10 bases to trimming and J lost 1 base; unmatched junction nucleotides: 12. Germline CDR1 SGHRS, CDR2 YFSETQ. This CDR3 comprises 16 residues. As DNA, the CDR3 is TGCGCCTGTAGTTCCCCTAGCGGGAGCGGCACAGATACGCAGTATTTT. Translated, it gives CACSSPSGSGTDTQYF. The complete variable domain, with remaining parts taken from reference TRBV5-1 and TRBJ2-3, reads KAGVTQTPRYLIKTRGQQVTLSCSPISGHRSVSWYQQTPGQGLQFLFEYFSETQRNKGNFPGRFSGRQFSNSRSEMNVSTLELGDSALYLCACSSPSGSGTDTQYFGPGTRLTVL.

CDR3 region: CASGLAPGGGSGNTIYF. Here the CDR3 DNA reads TGTGCTAGTGGTTTGGCACCAGGAGGAGGATCTGGAAACACCATATATTTT. The chain combines TRBV12-5 with TRBJ1-3; D not certain. V lost 1 base and J 1 base, leaving 14 bases between the germline ends. The germline V gene encodes CDR1 LGHNT and CDR2 FRNRAP. This CDR3 is built from 17 residues.

The chain combines TRBV19 with TRBJ2-7, with D unresolved. Trimming shortened V by 5 bases and J by 5 bases, and 16 bases separated the two germline ends. The CDR3 runs 14 residues. Germline V lookup: CDR1 LNHDA, CDR2 SQIVND (reference sequence). This CDR3 reads CASSLSFSLNEQYF. Written as DNA, the CDR3 is TGTGCCAGTAGTCTGAGTTTTAGCCTAAACGAGCAGTACTTC.

The CDR3 nucleotides are TGTGCCAGCAGCGTAGTGGACGGGGTCTCCTACAATGAGCAGTTCTTC. Protein sequence: CASSVVDGVSYNEQFF. The J gene is TRBJ2-1, the V gene TRBV9, with a tentative D call TRBD2 (5 bases). V was shortened by 0 bases and J by 0 bases, with 10 bases between the two germline ends. CDR1 is SGDLS and CDR2 is YYNGEE in the germline V gene. The CDR3 is made up of 16 amino acids.